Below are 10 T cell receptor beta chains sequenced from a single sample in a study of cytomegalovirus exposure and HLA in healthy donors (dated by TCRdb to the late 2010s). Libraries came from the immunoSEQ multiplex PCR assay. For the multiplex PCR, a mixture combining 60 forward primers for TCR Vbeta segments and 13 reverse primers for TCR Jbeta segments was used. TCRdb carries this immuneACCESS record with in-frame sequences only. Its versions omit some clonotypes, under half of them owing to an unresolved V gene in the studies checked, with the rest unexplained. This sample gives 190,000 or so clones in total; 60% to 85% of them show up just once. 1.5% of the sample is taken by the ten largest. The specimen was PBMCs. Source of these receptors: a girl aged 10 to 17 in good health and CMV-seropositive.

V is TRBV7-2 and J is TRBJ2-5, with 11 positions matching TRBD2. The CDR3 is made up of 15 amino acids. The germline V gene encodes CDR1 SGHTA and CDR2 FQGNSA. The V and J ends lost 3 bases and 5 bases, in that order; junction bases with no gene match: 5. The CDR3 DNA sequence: TGTGCCAGCAGCTTTATAGCGGGGGGGCGGGAGACCCAGTACTTC. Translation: CASSFIAGGRETQYF.

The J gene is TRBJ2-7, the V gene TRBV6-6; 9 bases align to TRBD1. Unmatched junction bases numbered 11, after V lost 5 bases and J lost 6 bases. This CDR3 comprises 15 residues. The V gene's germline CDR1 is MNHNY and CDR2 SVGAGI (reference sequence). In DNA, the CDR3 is TGTGCCAGCAGTCTCTCCCCAACAGGGGGCGTCGAGCAGTACTTC. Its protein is CASSLSPTGGVEQYF.

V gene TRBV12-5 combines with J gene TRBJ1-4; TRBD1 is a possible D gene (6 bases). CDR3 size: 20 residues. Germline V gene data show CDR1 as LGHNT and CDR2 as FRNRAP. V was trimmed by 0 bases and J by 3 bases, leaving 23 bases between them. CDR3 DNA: TGTGCTAGTGGTTTGGTATCGCCGACAGGCCCCAGCATAGCTAATGAAAAACTGTTTTTT. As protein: CASGLVSPTGPSIANEKLFF. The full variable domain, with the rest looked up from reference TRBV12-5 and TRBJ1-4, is DARVTQTPRHKVTEMGQEVTMRCQPILGHNTVFWYRQTMMQGLELLAYFRNRAPLDDSGMPKDRFSAEMPDATLATLKIQPSEPRDSAVYFCASGLVSPTGPSIANEKLFFGSGTQLSVL.

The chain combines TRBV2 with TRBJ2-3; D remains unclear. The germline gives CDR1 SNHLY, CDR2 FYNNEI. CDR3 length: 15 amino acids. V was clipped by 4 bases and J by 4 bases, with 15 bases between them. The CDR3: CASSVVGRWADTQYF. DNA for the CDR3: TGTGCCAGCAGTGTGGTGGGCAGGTGGGCAGATACGCAGTATTTT.

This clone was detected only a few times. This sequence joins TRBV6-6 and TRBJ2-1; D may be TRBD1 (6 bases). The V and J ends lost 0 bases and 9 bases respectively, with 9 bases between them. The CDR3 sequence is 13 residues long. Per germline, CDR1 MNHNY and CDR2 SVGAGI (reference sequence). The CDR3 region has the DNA TGTGCCAGCAGTTACTCAAAGGGGGTTGAGCAGTTCTTC. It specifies CASSYSKGVEQFF.

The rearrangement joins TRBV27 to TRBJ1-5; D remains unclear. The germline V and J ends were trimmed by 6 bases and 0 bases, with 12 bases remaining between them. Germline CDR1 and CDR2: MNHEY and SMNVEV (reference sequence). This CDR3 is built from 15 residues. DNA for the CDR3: TGTGCCAGCAGAACTGAATTTTATAGCAATCAGCCCCAGCATTTT. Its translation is CASRTEFYSNQPQHF.

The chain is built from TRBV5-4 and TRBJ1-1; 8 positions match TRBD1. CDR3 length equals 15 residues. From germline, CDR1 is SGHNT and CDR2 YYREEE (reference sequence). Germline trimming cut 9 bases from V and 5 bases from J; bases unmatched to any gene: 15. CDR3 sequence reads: CANMIQGDLGTEAFF. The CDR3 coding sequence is TGTGCCAACATGATACAGGGGGACTTGGGAACTGAAGCTTTCTTT.

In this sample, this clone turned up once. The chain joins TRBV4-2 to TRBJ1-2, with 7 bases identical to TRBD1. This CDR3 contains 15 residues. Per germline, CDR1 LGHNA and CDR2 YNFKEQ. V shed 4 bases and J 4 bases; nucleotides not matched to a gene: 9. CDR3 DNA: TGTGCCAGCAGCCCTTCTGACAGGGATAGCTATGGCTACACCTTC. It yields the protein CASSPSDRDSYGYTF.

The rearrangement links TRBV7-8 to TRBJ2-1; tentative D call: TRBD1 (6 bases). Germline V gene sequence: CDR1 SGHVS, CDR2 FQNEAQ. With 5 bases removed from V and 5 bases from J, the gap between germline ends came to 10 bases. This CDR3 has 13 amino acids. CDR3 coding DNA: TGTGCCAGCAGCGAAAACAGGGACAATGAGCAGTTCTTC. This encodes CASSENRDNEQFF. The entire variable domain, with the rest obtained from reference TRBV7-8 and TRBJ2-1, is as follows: GAGVSQSPRYKVAKRGQDVALRCDPISGHVSLFWYQQALGQGPEFLTYFQNEAQLDKSGLPSDRFFAERPEGSVSTLKIQRTQQEDSAVYLCASSENRDNEQFFGPGTRLTVL.

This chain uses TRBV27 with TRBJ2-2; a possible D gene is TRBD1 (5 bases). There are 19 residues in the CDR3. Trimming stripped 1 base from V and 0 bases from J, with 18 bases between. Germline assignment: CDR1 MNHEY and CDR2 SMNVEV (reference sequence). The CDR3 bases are TGTGCCAGCAGTTTATTAGGGGTAGGGGCCATCGCGAACACCGGGGAGCTGTTTTTT. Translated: CASSLLGVGAIANTGELFF.